Here is one T cell receptor beta chain with its context. Its specificity is unknown. The length of the CDR3 is 14 residues. Per the germline V gene, CDR1 is MNHNS and CDR2 is SASEGT. Unmatched junction bases numbered 1, after V lost 2 bases and J lost 1 base. The entry originates in a study of graft-versus-host responses after intestinal transplantation. The wider study: Each of the recipients got a multivisceral, liver-intestinal, or isolated intestinal transplant. Anti-thymocyte globulin induction preceded about 3 years of tacrolimus and steroid maintenance in all recipients.

General study findings and limits: In patients with graft-donor T cell macrochimerism, allograft graft-versus-host to host-versus-graft clonal ratios were high. GvH clones detected in recipient marrow included some appearing first in ileum or blood.

Libraries were prepared by immunoSEQ multiplex PCR; TCRdb keeps only in-frame clonotypes and omits some of them. The sample lists 85,000 to 100,000 clones, about 91% occurring once. This receptor was obtained from a human donor who was the organ donor for an intestinal transplant. This specimen consisted of unstimulated CD4+ T cells sorted from spleen or lymph node cells, obtained before transplant. V usage is TRBV6-1 and J usage is TRBJ1-1; 7 bases match TRBD1. In DNA, the CDR3 is TGTGCCAGCAGTGAAAACAGGGGGAACACTGAAGCTTTCTTT. Encoded protein: CASSENRGNTEAFF.